This T cell receptor beta chain originates from a study of cytomegalovirus exposure and HLA in healthy donors. Regarding the study as a whole: TCR beta chains numbering roughly 150 were designated cytomegalovirus-associated. For TCR beta chains, V- and J-gene trimming was later linked to a missense DCLRE1C variant.

A word on this clone: What it recognizes is unknown.

PCR employed 60 Vbeta and 13 Jbeta primers. The method was immunoSEQ multiplex PCR; TCRdb's version includes in-frame clones alone and lacks a portion of them. The sample lists 65,000 or so clones, approximately 82% seen once, with 3% in the top ten. V lost 2 bases, J lost 7 bases, and 17 bases lay in between. The CDR3 runs to 15 residues. Per germline, CDR1 MDHEN and CDR2 SYDVKM. This sequence originates from a girl aged 10 to 17 in good health and CMV-seropositive. This chain uses TRBV28 with TRBJ1-1; a weak D match, TRBD1 (6 bases). Material for sequencing was PBMCs. The CDR3 nucleotides read TGTGCCAGCAGTTTAGGTTCCGTAGGGGGGGGTGAAGCTTTCTTT. This codes for CASSLGSVGGGEAFF.